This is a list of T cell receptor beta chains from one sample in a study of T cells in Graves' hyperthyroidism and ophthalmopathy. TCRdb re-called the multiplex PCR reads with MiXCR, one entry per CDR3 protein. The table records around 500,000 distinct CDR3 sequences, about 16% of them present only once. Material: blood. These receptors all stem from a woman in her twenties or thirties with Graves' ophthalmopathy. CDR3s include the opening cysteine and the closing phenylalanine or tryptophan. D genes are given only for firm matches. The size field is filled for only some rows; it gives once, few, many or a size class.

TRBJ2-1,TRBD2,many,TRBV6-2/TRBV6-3,CASSAGTSGPSYNEQFF,TGTGCCAGCAGTGCCGGGACTAGCGGACCTTCCTACAATGAGCAGTTCTTC
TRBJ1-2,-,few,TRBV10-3,CAISESQTDYGYTF,TGTGCCATCAGTGAGTCGCAGACAGACTATGGCTACACCTTC
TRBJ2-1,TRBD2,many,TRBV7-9,CASSLGGLAGTYNEQFF,TGTGCCAGCAGCTTAGGGGGACTAGCGGGAACCTACAATGAGCAGTTCTTC
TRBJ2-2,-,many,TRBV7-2,CASSPRTFGELFF,TGTGCCAGCAGCCCCCGGACCTTCGGGGAGCTGTTTTTT
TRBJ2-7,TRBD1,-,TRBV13,CASSPGQASSYEQYF,TGTGCCAGCAGCCCGGGACAGGCCTCCTCCTACGAGCAGTACTTC
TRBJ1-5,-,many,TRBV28,CASSLLGNQPQHF,TGTGCCAGCAGCTTATTGGGAAATCAGCCCCAGCATTTT
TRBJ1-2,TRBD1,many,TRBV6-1,CASGPRGSDYGYTF,TGTGCCAGCGGCCCCAGGGGGTCGGACTATGGCTACACCTTC
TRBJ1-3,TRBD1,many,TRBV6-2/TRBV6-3,CASSIWDSRSGNTIYF,TGTGCCAGCAGCATCTGGGACAGCCGCTCTGGAAACACCATATATTTT
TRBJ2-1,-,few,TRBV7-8,CASSLVGGWPFF,TGTGCCAGCAGCTTAGTCGGGGGCTGGCCGTTCTTC
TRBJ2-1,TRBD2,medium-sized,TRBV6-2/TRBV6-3,CASSYPGTSKNEQFF,TGTGCCAGCAGTTACCCCGGGACTAGTAAGAATGAGCAGTTCTTC
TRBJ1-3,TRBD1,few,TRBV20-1,CSAIRGRSGNTIYF,TGCAGTGCTATCAGGGGGCGGTCTGGAAACACCATATATTTT
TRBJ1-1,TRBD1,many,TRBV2,CASSLRDRRWGAEAFF,TGTGCCAGCAGCCTCCGGGACAGGAGGTGGGGGGCTGAAGCTTTCTTT
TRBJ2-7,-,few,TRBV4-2,CASSQDGIGEQYF,TGTGCCAGCAGCCAAGATGGGATCGGGGAGCAGTACTTC
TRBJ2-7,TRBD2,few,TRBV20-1,CSAGTSGSMSYEQYF,TGCAGTGCTGGGACTAGCGGGAGTATGTCCTACGAGCAGTACTTC
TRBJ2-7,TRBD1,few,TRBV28,CASFPQGATLYEQYF,TGTGCCAGTTTCCCCCAGGGGGCGACTCTCTACGAGCAGTACTTC
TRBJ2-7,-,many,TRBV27,CASSLLGTTSYEQYF,TGTGCCAGCAGTTTATTGGGGACAACCTCCTACGAGCAGTACTTC
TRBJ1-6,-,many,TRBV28,CASSFPSVGRSDNSPLHF,TGTGCCAGCAGTTTCCCCTCGGTTGGACGGAGCGATAATTCACCCCTCCACTTT
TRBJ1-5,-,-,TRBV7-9,CASSPHTSGNQPQHF,TGTGCCAGCAGCCCGCACACATCCGGCAATCAGCCCCAGCATTTT
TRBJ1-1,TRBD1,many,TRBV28,CASRKQGADEAFF,TGTGCCAGCAGAAAACAGGGGGCCGATGAAGCTTTCTTT
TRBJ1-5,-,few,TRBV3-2,CASSRRGPNQPQHF,TGTGCCAGCAGCCGGAGGGGACCCAATCAGCCCCAGCATTTT
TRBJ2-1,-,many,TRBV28,CASSSLEGINDNEQFF,TGTGCCAGCAGTTCCTTAGAGGGGATTAATGACAATGAGCAGTTCTTC
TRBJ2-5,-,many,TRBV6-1,CASSSEAGEYF,TGTGCCAGCAGCTCGGAGGCCGGGGAGTACTTC
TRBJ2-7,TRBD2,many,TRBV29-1,CSVKLAGGPSEQYF,TGCAGCGTCAAGTTAGCGGGAGGGCCCTCCGAGCAGTACTTC
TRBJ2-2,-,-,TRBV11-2,CASSPSGIHTGELLF,TGTGCCAGCAGCCCCTCCGGGATCCACACCGGGGAGCTGCTTTTT
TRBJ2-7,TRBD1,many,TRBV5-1,CASRQGQGLEQYF,TGCGCCAGCAGACAAGGACAGGGGCTCGAGCAGTACTTC
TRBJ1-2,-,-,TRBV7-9,CASSLGHIYGYTF,TGTGCCAGCAGCTTAGGTCACATCTATGGCTACACCTTC
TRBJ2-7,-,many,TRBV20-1,CSAQGEGYEQYF,TGCAGTGCACAAGGTGAGGGCTACGAGCAGTACTTC
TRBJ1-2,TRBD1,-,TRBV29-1,CSGWTGTDGGHGYTF,TGCAGCGGATGGACTGGGACAGACGGAGGGCATGGCTACACCTTC
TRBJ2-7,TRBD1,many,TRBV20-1,CSARDLGQGYEQYF,TGCAGTGCTAGAGACCTCGGACAGGGCTACGAGCAGTACTTC
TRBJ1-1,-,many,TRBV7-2,CASSPAGVRNTEAFF,TGTGCCAGCAGCCCCGCAGGGGTAAGGAACACTGAAGCTTTCTTT
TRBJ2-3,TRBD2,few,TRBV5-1,CASSLMASGSDTQYF,TGCGCCAGCAGCTTAATGGCGAGCGGGAGTGATACGCAGTATTTT
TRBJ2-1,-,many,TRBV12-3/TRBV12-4,CASSPLSWPGAYNEQFF,TGTGCCAGCAGTCCCCTCTCATGGCCAGGGGCCTACAATGAGCAGTTCTTC
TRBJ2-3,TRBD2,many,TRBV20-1,CSAHRTSTGTDTQYF,TGCAGTGCCCACCGGACTAGCACGGGGACAGATACGCAGTATTTT
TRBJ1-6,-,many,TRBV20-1,CSATALMHSPLHF,TGCAGTGCTACCGCCCTTATGCATTCACCCCTCCACTTT
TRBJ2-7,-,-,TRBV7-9,CASSSADGYTYEQYF,TGTGCCAGCAGCTCCGCGGACGGTTATACCTACGAGCAGTACTTC
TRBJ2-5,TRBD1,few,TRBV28,CASSLGTGRYF,TGTGCCAGCAGTTTAGGGACAGGGAGATACTTC
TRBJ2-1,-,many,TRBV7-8,CASTVSSYNEQFF,TGTGCCAGCACCGTTAGCTCCTACAATGAGCAGTTCTTC
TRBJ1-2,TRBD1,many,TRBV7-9,CASSTSGQENYGYTF,TGTGCCAGCAGCACCTCGGGACAGGAGAACTATGGCTACACCTTC
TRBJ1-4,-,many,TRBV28,CASAVGGTTNEKLFF,TGTGCCAGCGCGGTGGGGGGTACAACTAATGAAAAACTGTTTTTT
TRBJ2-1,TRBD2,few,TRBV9,CASGLANNEQFF,TGTGCCTCGGGACTAGCCAACAATGAGCAGTTCTTC
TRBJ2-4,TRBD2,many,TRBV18,CASSPGGKAIQYF,TGTGCCAGCTCACCGGGAGGGAAAGCCATTCAGTACTTC
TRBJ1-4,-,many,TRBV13,CASSPRREYEKLFF,TGTGCCAGCAGCCCCAGGAGGGAGTATGAAAAACTGTTTTTT
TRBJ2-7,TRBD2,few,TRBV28,CASSFSGRPEQYF,TGTGCCAGCAGTTTTAGCGGGAGACCGGAGCAGTACTTC
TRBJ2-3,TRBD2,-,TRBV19,CASSISLAGDTDTQYF,TGTGCCAGTAGTATCTCGCTAGCGGGAGACACAGATACGCAGTATTTT
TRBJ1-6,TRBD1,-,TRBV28,CASWDRLNSPLHF,TGTGCCAGCTGGGACAGGCTCAATTCACCCCTCCACTTT
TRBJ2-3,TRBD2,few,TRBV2,CASRGASGSADTQYF,TGTGCCAGCAGGGGGGCTAGCGGGTCAGCAGATACGCAGTATTTT
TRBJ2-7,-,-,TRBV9,CASGPLKVSYEQYF,TGTGCCAGCGGCCCCCTGAAAGTTTCCTACGAGCAGTACTTC
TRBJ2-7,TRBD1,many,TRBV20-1,CSARGDSYEQYF,TGCAGTGCTAGAGGGGACAGCTACGAGCAGTACTTC
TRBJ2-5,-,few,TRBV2,CASRRGGASQETQYF,TGTGCCAGCAGGAGGGGGGGGGCTTCCCAAGAGACCCAGTACTTC
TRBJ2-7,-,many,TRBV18,CASSLTRPPDGEQYF,TGTGCCAGCTCCCTCACAAGGCCCCCTGACGGCGAGCAGTACTTC
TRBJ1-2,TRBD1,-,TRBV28,CASRPGQGNYGYTF,TGTGCCAGCAGACCGGGACAGGGGAACTATGGCTACACCTTC
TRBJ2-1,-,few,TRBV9,CASSVGGGAYNEQFF,TGTGCCAGCAGCGTAGGAGGGGGGGCCTACAATGAGCAGTTCTTC
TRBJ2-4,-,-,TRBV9,CASSVDPSQGTKNIQYF,TGTGCCAGCAGCGTAGACCCTTCTCAGGGGACCAAAAACATTCAGTACTTC
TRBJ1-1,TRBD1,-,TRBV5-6,CASQGAHAEAFF,TGTGCCAGCCAGGGGGCGCATGCTGAAGCTTTCTTT
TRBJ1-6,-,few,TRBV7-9,CASSPNDSSSPLHF,TGTGCCAGCAGCCCAAACGACAGTTCGTCACCCCTCCACTTT
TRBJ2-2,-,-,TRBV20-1,CSAGRHRNTGELFF,TGCAGTGCTGGGCGACACCGGAACACCGGGGAGCTGTTTTTT
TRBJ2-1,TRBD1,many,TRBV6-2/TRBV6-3,CATVPGQGPRVSYNEQFF,TGTGCCACCGTACCGGGACAGGGGCCGCGTGTCTCCTACAATGAGCAGTTCTTC
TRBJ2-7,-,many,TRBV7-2,CASSLDSFIYEQYF,TGTGCCAGCAGCTTAGACTCCTTTATCTACGAGCAGTACTTC
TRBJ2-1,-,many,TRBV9,CASSVADYNEQFF,TGTGCCAGCAGCGTGGCGGACTACAATGAGCAGTTCTTC